Described below is a single TCR beta chain sequence and its context. Its antigen remains unidentified. The junction shows a germline mismatch at one end, possibly a read error. This sample was taken from a study of spatial heterogeneity in lung cancer (dated by TCRdb to 2018 to 2020). Describing the broader study: Beta-chain transcripts were consistently detected in greater numbers than alpha-chain transcripts, which likely reflected higher beta-chain transcript abundance. In the raw uncorrected reads, each unique combination of TCR and UMI appeared more than ten times on average. The study quantitatively compared TCR alpha and beta repertoires across multiple tumor regions, matched nontumor lung and blood in non-small cell lung cancer. TCR repertoire features were related to nonsynonymous mutation counts determined by whole-exome sequencing of tumor tissue. At surgery, some 200 tumor regions, 64 matched nontumor lung samples and a few dozen PBMC samples were TCR-sequenced for both alpha and beta chains. Overall study outcomes, separate from this receptor: Additional single-cell paired TCR alpha and beta sequencing was considered necessary to confirm, at a functional level, the hypothesis that regional TCRs recognize regional mutations. Ubiquitous expanded tumor TCRs were found in blood more often at tumor resection than at routine follow-up.

The sample's time point label is to be understood as: sample taken at primary tumor resection. Donors were about 70 patients with early-stage, untreated non-small cell lung cancer from the lung TRACERx cohort. Whole RNA extracted from tumor and nontumor lung tissue, or from cryopreserved PBMC samples, was used for TCR sequencing without cell sorting. Only patients with enough RNA available from two or more tumor regions were chosen for TCR sequencing. The CDR3 holds 15 amino acids from the cysteine to the phenylalanine. The read is trimmed to its CDR3 DNA, 45 bases read in frame from base 1. Reading the germline V gene gives CDR1 MNHEY and CDR2 SVGEGT. Library method: 5' RACE. The instrument given in TCRdb is NextSeq 500. The TCR library protocol attached a unique molecular identifier to each TCR cDNA molecule to allow correction of PCR and sequencing errors. From the authors' description of their analysis: TCR identification, UMI-based error correction and CDR3 extraction were all carried out with Decombinator tools. TCRs above a frequency of 2 per 1,000, corresponding to the top 1% of the tumor frequency distribution, were defined as expanded. Rényi diversity was computed with the R vegan package after subsampling each repertoire 100 times to 5,000 TCRs. CDR3 similarity networks were constructed using string-kernel similarity of amino acid triplets, with links drawn between CDR3s whose pairwise similarity was above 0.82. In-frame beta chains were kept once TCRdb had trimmed the public reads at Q25 with fastp and called clones with MiXCR. Rows with a matching CDR3 protein are joined into one entry that keeps the most common DNA and genes. What appears here as the V and J calls and clone size reflects TCRdb's work, not the paper's. Present in this sample are tens of thousands of distinct CDR3 sequences, 12% of which were seen just once. The ten most abundant clones make up about 40% of the sample.

The chain links TRBV6-2 or TRBV6-3 with TRBJ2-2; TRBD2 could be the D gene, as 6 bases match. The sequence came from a male donor with early-stage non-small cell lung cancer. The starting material was PBMCs, obtained at surgery. The nucleotide sequence is TGTGCCAGCAATTACCGGGACTTGATGTCCGGGGAGCTGTTTTTT. It codes for CASNYRDLMSGELFF.